Given below is one T cell receptor (beta chain) in context. Here immunoSEQ multiplex PCR was the method, and the copy in TCRdb shows in-frame clones only, minus some. This sample has under 200,000 clones, with roughly 85% found just once. The data were taken from a study of blood T cell repertoires in COVID-19. About the research overall: PBMCs, B-cell-depleted T cells, or T cells were the source of the cDNA or gDNA that made up the material.

Sample: peripheral blood. This clonotype was sampled from a woman of 80 years or more with acute or convalescent COVID-19.

CDR3 sequence reads: CASSLVGTSLTGQPQHF. CDR3 DNA sequence: TGTGCCAGCAGCTTAGTCGGGACTTCTCTAACCGGGCAGCCCCAGCATTTT. The chain employs TRBV7-2 and TRBJ1-5, with TRBD1 as a possible D gene (5 bases). CDR3 length: 17 amino acids. Germline V lookup: CDR1 SGHTA, CDR2 FQGNSA. Trimming pared 1 base from V and 7 bases from J, leaving 20 bases between.